This T cell receptor beta chain was captured by sequencing in a study of blood T cells in healthy people across ages (dated by TCRdb to the mid-2010s). With respect to the entire study: In model experiments, template switching captured about one uniquely barcoded TCR beta cDNA molecule for every two T cells. Using deep sequencing normalized with unique cDNA molecular identifiers, the study measured how TCR beta repertoire diversity changes with age. The donors were divided into four age groups: young (average 16 years), middle-aged (about 39), aged (around 59) and long-lived (82). To avoid experimental bias, donors of different ages were randomly spread across the sequencing lanes. Using the same blood draw, the study looked at two additional independent replicas of 1 million unique cDNA reads for two donors, one aged 18 to 30 and the other aged 80 or older.

Receptors were amplified or captured by 5' RACE. Sequencing was carried out with an Illumina HiSeq 2500. A second roughly 6 to 11 cycle PCR used a sample-barcoded 5' primer and a J-beta primer mix. A template-switch 5' adaptor carrying 12 random nucleotides introduced a unique molecular identifier onto each TCR beta cDNA molecule. Each sample yielded at least 3 million CDR3-containing paired-end reads. First-strand cDNA synthesis was performed from all RNA using the Mint cDNA synthesis kit, with priming by a TRBC-specific oligonucleotide. Following uracil-DNA glycosylase treatment, a first 18-cycle PCR with universal primers M1SS and BC2_uni_R was performed on all cDNA. On the authors' methods: Each sample was normalized by randomly selecting 1 million high-quality reads, each carrying a distinct molecular identifier. Reads with shared molecular identifiers were discarded instead of being binned into consensus sequences. MiTCR, with a Q25 quality threshold and the strictest error-elimination algorithm, was used for CDR3 identification, clonotype clustering and error correction. Lower-bound total TCR beta diversity was estimated with a nonparametric unseen species model using Euler transformation. TCRdb reran the public reads through fastp at Q25 and MiXCR, keeping productive beta chains. Every CDR3 protein is listed once, alongside the most common genes and DNA of its rows. None of the V and J calls come from the authors' own analysis; TCRdb made them. For this sample the table gives 780,000 or so distinct CDR3 sequences, of which roughly 50% were detected only once. The top ten clonotypes cover approximately 40% of the sample.

The CDR3 holds 14 amino acids from the cysteine to the phenylalanine. Solely the CDR3 DNA is kept, with 42 bases framed from the first base. Trimming removed 0 bases from V and 8 bases from J; the gene matches leave 5 bases unexplained. The CDR1 and CDR2 encoded by the germline V gene (reference sequence) are DFQATT and SNEGSKA. What the work shows at the level of the full study, not this receptor alone: Donor CMV infection status was unknown, potentially confounding age-related changes in expanded clonotypes. A strong correlation was found between observed TCR beta diversity and the percentage of naive T cells measured by flow cytometry. Bulk unsorted PBMC profiling prevented conclusive comparison of naive and antigen-experienced compartments. Observed TCR beta diversity per million T cells fell roughly linearly with age, and a significant reduction was already apparent by age roughly 40. Total diversity estimates from one million sequenced T cells were considered lower bounds and underestimates. The long-lived group showed more naive CD4+ T cells, fewer expanded clones and increased TCR diversity than the aged group, suggesting age selection.

Systemically healthy Caucasian individuals from Russia, 39 in total and aged about 6 to 90 years, were included as donors. Each donor gave 8 to 10 milliliters of peripheral blood, drawn into EDTA-treated Vacutainer tubes. Ficoll-Paque density-gradient centrifugation was used to isolate PBMCs, with at least 6.5 million obtained per sample. Trizol reagent was used to extract total RNA from PBMCs, with at least 6 micrograms per sample. Naive CD45RAhigh/CD27high T cell percentages were measured by flow cytometry on a PBMC aliquot from every donor. Worth noting for this clonotype: Its antigen is not yet known. Per-base quality was not reported, and no clone a single base away is much larger than it.

The chain is assembled from TRBV20-1 and TRBJ2-7, and TRBD2 aligns with 12 junction nucleotides. The sample was blood. The sequence was collected from a man older than 75 in good health. Read as DNA, the sequence is TGCAGTGCTAGAGATAGGACTAGCGGGACCAAGCAGTACTTC. The encoded protein is CSARDRTSGTKQYF.